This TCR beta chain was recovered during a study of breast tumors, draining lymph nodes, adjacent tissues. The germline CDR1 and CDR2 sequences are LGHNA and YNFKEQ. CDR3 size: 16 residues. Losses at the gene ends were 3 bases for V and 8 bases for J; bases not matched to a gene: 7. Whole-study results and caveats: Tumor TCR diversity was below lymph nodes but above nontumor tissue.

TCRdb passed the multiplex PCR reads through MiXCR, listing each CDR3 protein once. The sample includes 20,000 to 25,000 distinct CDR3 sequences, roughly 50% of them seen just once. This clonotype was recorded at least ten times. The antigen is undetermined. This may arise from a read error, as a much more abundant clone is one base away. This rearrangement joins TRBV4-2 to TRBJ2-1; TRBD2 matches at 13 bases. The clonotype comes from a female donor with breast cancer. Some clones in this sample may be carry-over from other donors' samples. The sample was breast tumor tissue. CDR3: CASSHAGTSGKDEQFF. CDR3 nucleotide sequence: TGTGCCAGCAGCCATGCCGGGACTAGCGGGAAAGATGAGCAGTTCTTC.